The rows below give T cell receptor beta chains drawn from one sample of a study of cytomegalovirus exposure and HLA in healthy donors. Profiling relied on immunoSEQ multiplex PCR, and the TCRdb table lists in-frame clones only, not all of them. The sample holds around 170,000 clones, more than 75% seen once. Input material: PBMCs. These receptors were collected from a woman aged 25-40 years in good health and CMV-seropositive. Both conserved end residues are part of each CDR3. D genes are given only for firm matches. Clone size is not always given. Where it is, it says once, few, many or a class for expanded clones.

v_call: TRBV20-1
clone_size: .
j_call: TRBJ1-5
d_call: .
cdr3_aa: CSARVGQPQHF
cdr3_nt: TGCAGTGCCAGGGTTGGTCAGCCCCAGCATTTT

v_call: TRBV4-3
clone_size: .
j_call: TRBJ2-2
d_call: TRBD2
cdr3_aa: CASSQATSGGTSVTGELFF
cdr3_nt: TGCGCCAGCAGCCAAGCTACTAGCGGGGGGACCTCAGTAACCGGGGAGCTGTTTTTT

v_call: TRBV28
clone_size: .
j_call: TRBJ2-5
d_call: TRBD1
cdr3_aa: CASSLTGAPKTQYF
cdr3_nt: TGTGCCAGCAGTCTGACAGGGGCCCCGAAGACCCAGTACTTC

v_call: TRBV18
clone_size: .
j_call: TRBJ2-5
d_call: TRBD1
cdr3_aa: CASQTGQETQYF
cdr3_nt: TGTGCCAGCCAGACAGGGCAGGAGACCCAGTACTTC

v_call: TRBV28
clone_size: .
j_call: TRBJ1-2
d_call: .
cdr3_aa: CATSHNYGYTF
cdr3_nt: TGTGCCACCTCACATAACTATGGCTACACCTTC

v_call: TRBV5-1
clone_size: .
j_call: TRBJ2-1
d_call: .
cdr3_aa: CASSFDVGGLQDEQFF
cdr3_nt: TGCGCCAGCAGCTTCGATGTGGGGGGGCTACAGGATGAGCAGTTCTTC

v_call: TRBV6-6
clone_size: .
j_call: TRBJ1-4
d_call: .
cdr3_aa: CASSYLSAANGKLFF
cdr3_nt: TGTGCCAGCAGTTACTTGAGTGCGGCTAATGGAAAACTGTTTTTT

v_call: TRBV5-4
clone_size: .
j_call: TRBJ2-7
d_call: .
cdr3_aa: CASSLAITNTPTEQYF
cdr3_nt: TGTGCCAGCAGCTTGGCCATCACCAACACACCAACCGAGCAGTACTTC

v_call: TRBV7-8
clone_size: .
j_call: TRBJ1-2
d_call: .
cdr3_aa: CASSLAGHGYTF
cdr3_nt: TGTGCCAGCAGCTTAGCGGGGCATGGCTACACCTTC

v_call: TRBV5-4
clone_size: few
j_call: TRBJ2-7
d_call: .
cdr3_aa: CASSYGVGEQYF
cdr3_nt: TGTGCCAGCAGCTACGGGGTCGGCGAGCAGTACTTC

v_call: TRBV4-3
clone_size: .
j_call: TRBJ1-2
d_call: .
cdr3_aa: CASSQDDARAFSSYTF
cdr3_nt: TGCGCCAGCAGCCAAGATGATGCCAGGGCCTTTTCTAGCTACACCTTC

v_call: TRBV28
clone_size: .
j_call: TRBJ2-7
d_call: TRBD2
cdr3_aa: CASSNSGGGSYEQYF
cdr3_nt: TGTGCCAGCAGTAATAGCGGGGGGGGGTCCTACGAGCAGTACTTC

v_call: TRBV10-1
clone_size: .
j_call: TRBJ2-3
d_call: TRBD2
cdr3_aa: CATAGDTDTQYF
cdr3_nt: TGCGCCACAGCGGGGGATACAGATACGCAGTATTTT

v_call: TRBV4-2
clone_size: .
j_call: TRBJ2-5
d_call: .
cdr3_aa: CASSQEEVYQETQYF
cdr3_nt: TGTGCCAGCAGCCAAGAGGAGGTGTACCAAGAGACCCAGTACTTC

v_call: TRBV7-2
clone_size: .
j_call: TRBJ1-2
d_call: TRBD1
cdr3_aa: CASSSHRGQGYGYTF
cdr3_nt: TGTGCCAGCAGCTCCCACAGGGGGCAAGGGTATGGCTACACCTTC

v_call: TRBV7-2
clone_size: .
j_call: TRBJ2-1
d_call: TRBD2
cdr3_aa: CASSPWRTSGGEVYEQFF
cdr3_nt: TGTGCCAGCAGCCCCTGGCGGACTAGCGGGGGGGAAGTCTATGAGCAGTTCTTC

v_call: TRBV12-5
clone_size: .
j_call: TRBJ2-1
d_call: .
cdr3_aa: CASGLVLAHRDIGFF
cdr3_nt: TGTGCTAGTGGTTTGGTACTGGCTCACCGGGACATAGGGTTCTTC

v_call: TRBV28
clone_size: .
j_call: TRBJ1-2
d_call: TRBD1
cdr3_aa: CASSLQDRGRGYTF
cdr3_nt: TGTGCCAGCAGTTTACAAGACAGGGGGCGGGGCTACACCTTC

v_call: TRBV6-1
clone_size: .
j_call: TRBJ2-7
d_call: TRBD1
cdr3_aa: CASRGQYEQYF
cdr3_nt: TGTGCCAGTAGGGGACAGTACGAGCAGTACTTC

v_call: TRBV5-1
clone_size: .
j_call: TRBJ1-4
d_call: TRBD1
cdr3_aa: CASSLQGDEKLFF
cdr3_nt: TGCGCCAGCAGCTTGCAGGGGGACGAAAAACTGTTTTTT

v_call: TRBV9
clone_size: .
j_call: TRBJ2-1
d_call: TRBD2
cdr3_aa: CASSSGLASHNEQFF
cdr3_nt: TGTGCCAGCAGCTCCGGACTAGCTAGCCACAATGAGCAGTTCTTC

v_call: TRBV29-1
clone_size: once
j_call: TRBJ1-1
d_call: .
cdr3_aa: CSVRLDRLTEAFF
cdr3_nt: TGCAGCGTTCGCCTGGACAGATTGACGGAAGCTTTCTTT

v_call: TRBV5-4
clone_size: .
j_call: TRBJ2-7
d_call: TRBD2
cdr3_aa: CASSLVGSGVRSYEQYF
cdr3_nt: TGTGCCAGCAGCTTGGTTGGTAGCGGGGTCCGCTCCTACGAGCAGTACTTC

v_call: TRBV29-1
clone_size: .
j_call: TRBJ2-5
d_call: .
cdr3_aa: CSVEDSGKEETQYF
cdr3_nt: TGCAGCGTCGAGGACTCAGGAAAGGAGGAGACCCAGTACTTC

v_call: TRBV9
clone_size: once
j_call: TRBJ2-1
d_call: .
cdr3_aa: CASSVGGQGQFF
cdr3_nt: TGTGCCAGCAGCGTAGGGGGACAAGGGCAGTTCTTC

v_call: TRBV13
clone_size: few
j_call: TRBJ1-4
d_call: TRBD1
cdr3_aa: CASSTRDRVREKLFF
cdr3_nt: TGTGCCAGCAGCACCCGGGACAGGGTAAGGGAAAAACTGTTTTTT

v_call: TRBV18
clone_size: .
j_call: TRBJ1-2
d_call: .
cdr3_aa: CASSPTAGRVGYTF
cdr3_nt: TGTGCCAGCTCACCAACGGCAGGGCGAGTTGGCTACACCTTC

v_call: TRBV11-1
clone_size: once
j_call: TRBJ2-7
d_call: .
cdr3_aa: CASSLQPTGVFYEQYF
cdr3_nt: TGTGCCAGCAGCTTACAGCCCACAGGAGTATTCTACGAGCAGTACTTC

v_call: TRBV7-8
clone_size: few
j_call: TRBJ2-1
d_call: TRBD2
cdr3_aa: CASSLWARGGYNEQFF
cdr3_nt: TGTGCCAGCAGCTTATGGGCTCGGGGGGGTTACAATGAGCAGTTCTTC

v_call: TRBV5-6
clone_size: .
j_call: TRBJ2-1
d_call: TRBD1
cdr3_aa: CASSLVQTGLYNEQFF
cdr3_nt: TGTGCCAGCAGCTTGGTACAGACAGGGCTATACAATGAGCAGTTCTTC

v_call: TRBV19
clone_size: .
j_call: TRBJ1-6
d_call: .
cdr3_aa: CASSIGGRGGNSPLHF
cdr3_nt: TGTGCCAGTAGTATTGGGGGACGGGGGGGTAATTCACCCCTCCACTTT

v_call: TRBV4-2
clone_size: .
j_call: TRBJ1-2
d_call: .
cdr3_aa: CASSLRGGYTF
cdr3_nt: TGTGCCAGCAGCTTAAGGGGTGGCTACACCTTC

v_call: TRBV18
clone_size: .
j_call: TRBJ1-1
d_call: .
cdr3_aa: CASSPESRLGTEAFF
cdr3_nt: TGTGCCAGCTCACCAGAGTCCAGGTTAGGCACTGAAGCTTTCTTT

v_call: TRBV4-2
clone_size: .
j_call: TRBJ2-2
d_call: .
cdr3_aa: CASSQETSTGELFF
cdr3_nt: TGTGCCAGCAGCCAAGAAACGAGCACCGGGGAGCTGTTTTTT

v_call: TRBV10-3
clone_size: .
j_call: TRBJ2-1
d_call: TRBD2
cdr3_aa: CAIRPGGSSYNEQFF
cdr3_nt: TGTGCCATCAGGCCCGGGGGGAGTTCCTACAATGAGCAGTTCTTC

v_call: TRBV10-2
clone_size: medium-sized
j_call: TRBJ1-2
d_call: .
cdr3_aa: CASSEGKNYGYTF
cdr3_nt: TGCGCCAGCAGTGAGGGCAAAAACTATGGCTACACCTTC

v_call: TRBV18
clone_size: .
j_call: TRBJ1-2
d_call: TRBD1
cdr3_aa: CASSPYRTGGIEDGYTF
cdr3_nt: TGTGCCAGCTCACCCTATAGGACAGGGGGCATTGAGGATGGCTACACCTTC

v_call: TRBV4-3
clone_size: .
j_call: TRBJ2-5
d_call: .
cdr3_aa: CASSPNRAGETQYF
cdr3_nt: TGCGCCAGCAGCCCAAATAGGGCGGGGGAGACCCAGTACTTC

v_call: TRBV19
clone_size: .
j_call: TRBJ1-5
d_call: TRBD1
cdr3_aa: CASSPGGGQPQHF
cdr3_nt: TGTGCCAGTAGTCCAGGGGGCGGTCAGCCCCAGCATTTT

v_call: TRBV7-9
clone_size: few
j_call: TRBJ1-4
d_call: .
cdr3_aa: CASSLAGGAANEKLFF
cdr3_nt: TGTGCCAGCAGCTTAGCGGGGGGGGCTGCTAATGAAAAACTGTTTTTT

v_call: TRBV27
clone_size: .
j_call: TRBJ1-6
d_call: TRBD1
cdr3_aa: CASSPLRDSESSPLHF
cdr3_nt: TGTGCCAGCAGCCCACTTCGGGACAGCGAATCATCACCCCTCCACTTT

v_call: TRBV28
clone_size: .
j_call: TRBJ1-2
d_call: .
cdr3_aa: CASSLDGQGLTGYTF
cdr3_nt: TGTGCCAGCAGTTTAGATGGTCAGGGCCTTACTGGCTACACCTTC

v_call: TRBV6-5
clone_size: .
j_call: TRBJ2-3
d_call: .
cdr3_aa: CASSRGTDTQYF
cdr3_nt: TGTGCCAGCAGCAGGGGCACAGATACGCAGTATTTT

v_call: TRBV2
clone_size: .
j_call: TRBJ1-1
d_call: .
cdr3_aa: CASSGFLNTEAFF
cdr3_nt: TGTGCCAGCAGTGGTTTCCTTAACACTGAAGCTTTCTTT